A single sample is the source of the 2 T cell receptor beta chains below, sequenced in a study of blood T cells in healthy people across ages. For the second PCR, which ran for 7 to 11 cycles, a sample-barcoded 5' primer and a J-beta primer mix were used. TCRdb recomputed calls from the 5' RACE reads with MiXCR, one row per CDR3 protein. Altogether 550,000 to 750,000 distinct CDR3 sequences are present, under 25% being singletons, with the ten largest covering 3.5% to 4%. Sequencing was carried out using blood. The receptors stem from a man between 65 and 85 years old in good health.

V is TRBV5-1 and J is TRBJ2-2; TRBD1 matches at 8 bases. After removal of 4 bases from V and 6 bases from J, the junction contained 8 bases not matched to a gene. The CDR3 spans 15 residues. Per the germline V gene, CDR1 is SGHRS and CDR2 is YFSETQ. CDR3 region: CASSEGQVGPGELFF. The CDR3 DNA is TGCGCCAGCAGCGAGGGACAGGTCGGTCCCGGGGAGCTGTTTTTT.

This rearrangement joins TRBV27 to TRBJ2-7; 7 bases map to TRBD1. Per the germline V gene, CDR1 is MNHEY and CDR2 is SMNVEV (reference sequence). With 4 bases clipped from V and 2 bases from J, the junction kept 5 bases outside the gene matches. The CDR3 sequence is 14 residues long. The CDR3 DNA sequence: TGTGCCAGCAGTTCACAGGGGTTCCCCTACGAGCAGTACTTC. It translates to CASSSQGFPYEQYF.